This T cell receptor (beta chain) was recovered during a study of shared clonotypes between healthy human individuals. The CDR3 consists of 14 residues. Germline CDR1 KGHSH, CDR2 LQKENI. With 0 bases removed from V and 2 bases from J, the gap between germline ends came to 8 bases. Concerning this clone: Other DNA sequences in this sample translate to the same CDR3.

Sequencing used immunoSEQ multiplex PCR; TCRdb keeps in-frame clones, though not all of them. In the table there are roughly 2.6 million clones, around nine tenths of which are singletons. The V call is TRBV18, the J call TRBJ2-7; weak D call: TRBD2 (6 bases). The sequence came from a man between 18 and 35 years old in good health. The sequenced sample was naive CD4+ T cells sorted from blood. The sample's subset: CD45RA+ positively selected. The CDR3 region is CASSPPGTPYEQYF. CDR3 coding DNA: TGTGCCAGCTCACCACCAGGGACTCCCTACGAGCAGTACTTC.